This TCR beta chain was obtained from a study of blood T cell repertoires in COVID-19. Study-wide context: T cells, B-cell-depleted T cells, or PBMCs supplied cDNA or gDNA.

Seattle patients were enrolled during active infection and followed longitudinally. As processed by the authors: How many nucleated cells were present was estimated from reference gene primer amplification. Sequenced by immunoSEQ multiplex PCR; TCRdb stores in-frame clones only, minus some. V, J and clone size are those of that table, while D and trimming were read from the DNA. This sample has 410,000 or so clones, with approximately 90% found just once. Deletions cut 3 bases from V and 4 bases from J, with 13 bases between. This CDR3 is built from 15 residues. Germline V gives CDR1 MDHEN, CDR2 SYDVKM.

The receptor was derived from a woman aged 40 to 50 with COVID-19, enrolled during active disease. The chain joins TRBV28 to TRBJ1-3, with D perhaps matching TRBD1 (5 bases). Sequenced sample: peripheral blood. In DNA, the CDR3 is TGTGCCAGCAGTTTTTCCGGCAGGGAAGGAAACACCATATATTTT. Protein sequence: CASSFSGREGNTIYF.